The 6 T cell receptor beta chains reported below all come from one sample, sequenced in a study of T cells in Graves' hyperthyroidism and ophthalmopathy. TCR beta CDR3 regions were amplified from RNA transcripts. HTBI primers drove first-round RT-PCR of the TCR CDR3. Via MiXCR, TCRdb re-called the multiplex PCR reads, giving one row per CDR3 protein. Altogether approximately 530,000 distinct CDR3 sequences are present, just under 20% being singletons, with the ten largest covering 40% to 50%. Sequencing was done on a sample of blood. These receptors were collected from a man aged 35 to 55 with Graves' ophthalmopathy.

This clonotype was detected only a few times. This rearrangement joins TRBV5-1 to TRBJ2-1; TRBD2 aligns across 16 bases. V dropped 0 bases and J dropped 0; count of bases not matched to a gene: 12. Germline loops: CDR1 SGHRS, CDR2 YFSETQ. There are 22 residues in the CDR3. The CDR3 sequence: CASSLGLKSGTSGRASYNEQFF. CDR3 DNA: TGCGCCAGCAGCTTGGGCCTCAAATCCGGGACTAGCGGGAGGGCCTCCTACAATGAGCAGTTCTTC. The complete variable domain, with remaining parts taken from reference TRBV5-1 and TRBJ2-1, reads KAGVTQTPRYLIKTRGQQVTLSCSPISGHRSVSWYQQTPGQGLQFLFEYFSETQRNKGNFPGRFSGRQFSNSRSEMNVSTLELGDSALYLCASSLGLKSGTSGRASYNEQFFGPGTRLTVL.

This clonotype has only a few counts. The CDR3 DNA follows: TGCAGGGGCTCTGGAAACACCATATATTTT. Translated: CRGSGNTIYF. The rearrangement joins TRBV20-1 to TRBJ1-3; D call uncertain. The CDR3 loop spans 10 amino acids. The germline V gene has CDR1 DFQATT and CDR2 SNEGSKA (reference sequence).

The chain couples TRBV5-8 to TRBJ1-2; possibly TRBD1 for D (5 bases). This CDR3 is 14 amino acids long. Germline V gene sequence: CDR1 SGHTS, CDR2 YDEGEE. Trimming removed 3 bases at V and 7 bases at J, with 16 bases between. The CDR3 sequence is CASSSPRQRGGYTF. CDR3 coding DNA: TGTGCCAGCAGCTCCCCCCGACAGAGGGGTGGCTACACCTTC.

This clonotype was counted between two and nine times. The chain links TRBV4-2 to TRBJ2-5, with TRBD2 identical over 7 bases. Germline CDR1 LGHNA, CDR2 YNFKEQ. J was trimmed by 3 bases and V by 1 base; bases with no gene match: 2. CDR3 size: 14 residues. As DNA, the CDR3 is TGTGCCAGCAGCCAAGCCCTAGCGGAAGAGACCCAGTACTTC. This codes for CASSQALAEETQYF.

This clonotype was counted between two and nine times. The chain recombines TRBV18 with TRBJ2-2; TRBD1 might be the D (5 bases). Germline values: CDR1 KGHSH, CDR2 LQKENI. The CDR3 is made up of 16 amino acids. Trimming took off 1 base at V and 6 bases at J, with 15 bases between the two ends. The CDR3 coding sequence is TGTGCCAGCTCACCACAGGTGACAGAACTGGCCGGGGAGCTGTTTTTT. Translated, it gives CASSPQVTELAGELFF.

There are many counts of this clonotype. CDR3 amino acids: CAWSVPGLLRGEQYF. The DNA for the CDR3 is TGTGCCTGGAGTGTACCGGGACTCCTTCGTGGAGAGCAGTACTTC. V usage is TRBV30 and J usage is TRBJ2-7; D is possibly TRBD2 (6 bases). This CDR3 comprises 15 residues. CDR1 is GTSNPN and CDR2 is SVGIG in the germline V gene (reference sequence). V was clipped by 0 bases and J by 7 bases, with 19 bases between them.